This is a list of T cell receptor beta chains from one sample in a study of blood T cells in healthy people across ages. TCRdb re-called the 5' RACE reads with MiXCR, one entry per CDR3 protein. Of about 930,000 distinct CDR3 sequences in the sample, almost 30% were seen once. This same sample was also part of a study on T cells of mothers and their children.

The sequenced sample consisted of blood. The receptor set was obtained from a woman aged 40 to 55 in good health. The CDR3 runs from the conserved cysteine through the conserved F or W. D genes are given only for firm matches. The size field is filled for only some rows; it gives once, few, many or a size class.

d_call j_call clone_size v_call cdr3_nt cdr3_aa
TRBD2 TRBJ2-2 - TRBV5-1 TGCGCCAGCAGCTTGGCCGGGACTAGCGGGGGCAACACCGGGGAGCTGTTTTTT CASSLAGTSGGNTGELFF
- TRBJ1-1 few TRBV28 TGTGCCAGCAGTTTATGGCAGGACCCTACCAACACTGAAGCTTTCTTT CASSLWQDPTNTEAFF
- TRBJ1-4 few TRBV28 TGTGCCAGCAGGATGACGGCCGGTGGGGAAAAACTGTTTTTT CASRMTAGGEKLFF
- TRBJ1-2 many TRBV29-1 TGCAGCGTAAGACCCGGAGGTGGCTATGGCTACACCTTC CSVRPGGGYGYTF
- TRBJ2-7 once TRBV3-1 TGTGCCAGCAGCCGGGACATACGATCCTACGAGCAGTACTTC CASSRDIRSYEQYF
- TRBJ1-2 - TRBV7-8 TGTGCCAGCAGCTTAGCGCGGAGCAACTATGGCTACACCTTC CASSLARSNYGYTF
- TRBJ2-7 many TRBV9 TGTGCCAGCAGCGTAGATGGCGGTTCAGACGAGCAGTACTTC CASSVDGGSDEQYF
- TRBJ2-1 - TRBV6-5 TGTGCCAGCAGACCTCACGAGTACAATGAGCAGTTCTTC CASRPHEYNEQFF
- TRBJ2-1 many TRBV6-6 TGTGCCAGCAGCTCCGACAGCCGCTCCTACAATGAGCAGTTCTTC CASSSDSRSYNEQFF
- TRBJ2-5 many TRBV7-2 TGTGCCAGCAGCTTAATGGGACCCCTAGGTTCAGAGACCCAGTACTTC CASSLMGPLGSETQYF
- TRBJ2-3 few TRBV2 TGTGCCAGCAGCCGACAGGGACTCTACACAGATACGCAGTATTTT CASSRQGLYTDTQYF